The sequence of this TCR beta chain was determined in a study of T cell changes during pregnancy in multiple sclerosis. The assay was immunoSEQ multiplex PCR, and TCRdb's table has in-frame clones only and misses some. The sample consists of over 65,000 clones, approximately 93% of them appearing once. The junction had 24 bases not matched to a gene; V was cut back by 6 bases and J by 7 bases. The CDR3 length is 19 residues. Germline values: CDR1 WSHSY, CDR2 SAAADI. The gene calls are TRBV10-2 and TRBJ2-7, with 10 bases identical to TRBD2. The receptor was derived from a female donor with multiple sclerosis, enrolled in a pregnancy study. The source material was peripheral blood, sampled in the first trimester of pregnancy. The CDR3 reads CASSHYNKKKRGGFYEQYF. The CDR3 DNA follows: TGCGCCAGCAGCCACTATAATAAGAAAAAGCGGGGGGGCTTTTATGAGCAGTACTTC.